Below, 27 T cell receptor beta chains from the same sample are listed, as sequenced in a study of T cell changes during pregnancy in multiple sclerosis. The assay was immunoSEQ multiplex PCR, and TCRdb's table has in-frame clones only and misses some. The table shows approximately 90,000 clones, with 90% to 95% occurring only once. This specimen consisted of peripheral blood, obtained after pregnancy. All receptors derive from a female donor in good health, enrolled as a control in a pregnancy study.

This chain connects TRBV6-5 to TRBJ2-7; D is possibly TRBD1 (6 bases). Trimming removed 6 bases at V and 6 bases at J, with 15 bases between. The CDR3 is 13 residues long. Per the germline V gene, CDR1 is MNHEY and CDR2 is SVGAGI. CDR3 amino acids: CASSQPRGGEQYF. The CDR3 nucleotides are TGTGCCAGCAGCCAACCCAGGGGTGGCGAGCAGTACTTC.

The chain couples TRBV18 to TRBJ1-1; D is undetermined. V lost 4 bases and J lost 4, with 10 bases in between. The CDR3 runs to 13 residues. Germline V lookup: CDR1 KGHSH, CDR2 LQKENI. CDR3 loop: CASSREGGTEAFF. CDR3 coding DNA: TGTGCCAGCTCACGAGAAGGAGGCACTGAAGCTTTCTTT.

This chain joins TRBV4-1 and TRBJ1-3; D remains ambiguous. Germline V gene sequence: CDR1 MGHRA, CDR2 YSYEKL. The CDR3 runs to 15 residues. V lost 1 base, J lost 0 bases, and 7 bases lay in between. In DNA form, the CDR3 reads TGCGCCAGCAGCCAAGCGGGAGTCTCTGGAAACACCATATATTTT. This encodes CASSQAGVSGNTIYF.

The rearrangement joins TRBV7-2 to TRBJ1-2, with 8 bases identical to TRBD1. CDR1 is SGHTA, CDR2 FQGNSA, per germline. The CDR3 is 15 residues long. V was clipped by 4 bases and J by 1 base; unmatched bases: 5. The chain's CDR3 is CASSWPGQDNYGYTF. In nucleotides, the CDR3 is TGTGCCAGCAGCTGGCCGGGACAGGATAACTATGGCTACACCTTC.

The chain has TRBV4-3 and TRBJ2-7, with 8 nucleotides matching TRBD1. The germline V gene has CDR1 LGHNA and CDR2 YSLEER. The V segment lost 1 base and the J segment 3 bases; nucleotides outside the gene matches: 5. The CDR3 loop spans 15 amino acids. The CDR3 nucleotides are TGCGCCAGCAGCCAAGCCGGACAGGGTCGCTACGAGCAGTACTTC. Its translation is CASSQAGQGRYEQYF.

The chain links TRBV6-1 to TRBJ1-5; D gene uncertain. The CDR3 is made up of 13 amino acids. Germline loops: CDR1 MNHNS, CDR2 SASEGT. V was cut by 4 bases and J by 9 bases, with 13 bases left in between. Here the CDR3 reads CASSGGWERPQHF. For the CDR3, the DNA is TGTGCCAGCAGTGGAGGGTGGGAACGGCCCCAGCATTTT.

The chain employs TRBV29-1 and TRBJ1-1; 8 nucleotides align to TRBD1. The CDR3 consists of 14 residues. Germline CDR1 and CDR2: SQVTM and ANQGSEA. V was pared by 6 bases and J by 1 base, with 7 bases of the junction left unmatched. CDR3: CSVWTGRTNTEAFF. The DNA for the CDR3 is TGCAGCGTGTGGACAGGGAGGACGAACACTGAAGCTTTCTTT. The whole variable domain, remainder taken from reference TRBV29-1 and TRBJ1-1, is SAVISQKPSRDICQRGTSLTIQCQVDSQVTMMFWYRQQPGQSLTLIATANQGSEATYESGFVIDKFPISRPNLTFSTLTVSNMSPEDSSIYLCSVWTGRTNTEAFFGQGTRLTVV.

The CDR3 DNA reads as TGTGCCTGGAGTGAAGGGGCTATCTATGGCTACACCTTC. It yields the protein CAWSEGAIYGYTF. The chain employs TRBV30 and TRBJ1-2; possible D gene TRBD1, 5 bases. The germline gives CDR1 GTSNPN, CDR2 SVGIG (reference sequence). V lost 1 base, J lost 4 bases, and 10 bases lay in between. The CDR3 runs to 13 residues.

The chain employs TRBV15 and TRBJ2-5; the D is unclear. The V gene's germline CDR1 is LNHNV and CDR2 YYDKDF (reference sequence). Trimming left V 5 bases short and J 0 bases short, with 4 bases between. This CDR3 has 12 residues. CDR3 protein: CATSGNQETQYF. DNA of the CDR3: TGTGCCACCAGCGGCAACCAAGAGACCCAGTACTTC.

The chain has TRBV7-2 and TRBJ1-4, with D hard to call. The CDR3 has 14 residues. Trimming removed 0 bases from V and 4 bases from J, with 6 bases in between. Per the germline V gene, CDR1 is SGHTA and CDR2 is FQGNSA. The DNA for the CDR3 is TGTGCCAGCAGCTTAGCAGGGAGTAATGAAAAACTGTTTTTT. This codes for CASSLAGSNEKLFF.

The sample holds many counts of this clone. This chain links TRBV9 with TRBJ1-2, with D hard to call. The CDR3 extends over 14 amino acids. V shed 0 bases and J shed 5 bases, with 11 bases lying between them. Germline assignment: CDR1 SGDLS and CDR2 YYNGEE. The CDR3 DNA reads TGTGCCAGCAGCGTAGGTGGAGCCTCATATGGCTACACCTTC. Translated, it gives CASSVGGASYGYTF.

V and J are TRBV27 and TRBJ2-3, with D unclear. Trimming took 1 base from V and 0 from J, leaving 14 bases between them. CDR1 and CDR2 (germline): MNHEY, SMNVEV (reference sequence). The length of the CDR3 is 17 residues. CDR3 coding DNA: TGTGCCAGCAGTTTATTGGGCCAGCCTACTAGCACAGATACGCAGTATTTT. Residues: CASSLLGQPTSTDTQYF.

The chain employs TRBV12-5 and TRBJ1-5, with D possibly being TRBD1 (6 bases). CDR1 LGHNT and CDR2 FRNRAP come from the germline V gene. The CDR3 consists of 13 residues. V was trimmed by 7 bases and J by 5 bases, leaving 12 bases between them. The CDR3 region is CASAWTDYQPQHF. The CDR3 DNA is TGTGCTAGTGCCTGGACAGATTATCAGCCCCAGCATTTT.

The V and J genes are TRBV7-2 and TRBJ2-3, with D tentatively TRBD2 (5 bases). Looked up from germline, CDR1 is SGHTA and CDR2 is FQGNSA. Trimming stripped 2 bases from V and 2 bases from J, with 11 bases between. This CDR3 is built from 15 residues. This CDR3 reads CASSLPGIYTDTQYF. The CDR3 DNA follows: TGTGCCAGCAGCTTACCGGGGATTTACACAGATACGCAGTATTTT.

With respect to this clone: At the DNA level, this CDR3 is encoded by other sequences in the same sample as well. The chain uses TRBV7-9 and TRBJ1-5; a weak D match, TRBD1 (6 bases). This CDR3 has 14 residues. Germline CDR1 reads SEHNR; CDR2 reads FQNEAQ (reference sequence). V lost 1 base to trimming and J lost 4 bases, with 8 bases between them. The CDR3 protein is CASSLGQENQPQHF. CDR3 nucleotides: TGTGCCAGCAGCTTAGGACAGGAGAATCAGCCCCAGCATTTT.

The rearrangement links TRBV6-6 to TRBJ2-5, with a possible D match to TRBD2 (5 bases). With 4 bases removed from V and 0 bases from J, the gap between germline ends came to 12 bases. The germline V gene encodes CDR1 MNHNY and CDR2 SVGAGI (reference sequence). The CDR3 loop spans 15 amino acids. This CDR3 reads CASSSGGSNQETQYF. In nucleotides, the CDR3 is TGTGCCAGCAGTTCCGGCGGGTCTAACCAAGAGACCCAGTACTTC.

Here the CDR3 DNA reads TGTGCCAGCAGTAACCGGGACAGAAGATTACAAGAGACCCAGTACTTC. Translated: CASSNRDRRLQETQYF. The chain recombines TRBV6-6 with TRBJ2-5; 7 bases map to TRBD1. Per the germline V gene, CDR1 is MNHNY and CDR2 is SVGAGI (reference sequence). CDR3 length: 16 amino acids. V lost 5 bases, J lost 2 bases, and 11 bases stayed unmatched.

This chain connects TRBV6-6 to TRBJ2-3; possible D gene TRBD2, 5 bases. Trimming cost V 8 bases and J 4 bases, with 22 bases left between them. The germline gives CDR1 MNHNY, CDR2 SVGAGI (reference sequence). The CDR3 runs to 16 residues. CDR3 in amino acids: CASRTGNTPRADTQYF. Written as DNA, the CDR3 is TGTGCCAGCCGAACCGGGAACACTCCGAGGGCAGATACGCAGTATTTT.

The chain couples TRBV6-5 to TRBJ1-2, with TRBD1 matching 7 bases. The CDR3 is made up of 14 amino acids. Germline V gene sequence: CDR1 MNHEY, CDR2 SVGAGI. Trimming at V came to 4 bases and at J to 4 bases, leaving 6 bases not matched to a gene. In nucleotides, the CDR3 is TGTGCCAGCAGTTTAAGGGGGCCGGCCTATGGCTACACCTTC. Protein sequence: CASSLRGPAYGYTF.

The chain recombines TRBV7-9 with TRBJ1-6, with D unresolved. Looked up from germline, CDR1 is SEHNR and CDR2 is FQNEAQ (reference sequence). This CDR3 has 15 amino acids. Trimming removed 1 base at V and 3 bases at J, with 7 bases between. CDR3 region: CASSLGGNYNSPLHF. Written as DNA, the CDR3 is TGTGCCAGCAGCTTAGGCGGGAACTATAATTCACCCCTCCACTTT.

The rearrangement joins TRBV12-5 to TRBJ1-4; 9 nucleotides agree with TRBD1. Germline V gene data show CDR1 as LGHNT and CDR2 as FRNRAP. With V trimmed by 6 bases and J by 6 bases, 8 bases remained unmatched. The CDR3 length is 15 residues. CDR3 loop: CASGPPRDRDEKLFF. The CDR3 nucleotides read TGTGCTAGTGGCCCCCCCCGGGACAGGGATGAAAAACTGTTTTTT.

This clone turned up a few times. The chain is built from TRBV19 and TRBJ1-4; possibly TRBD1 for D (6 bases). The length of the CDR3 is 13 residues. Germline V lookup: CDR1 LNHDA, CDR2 SQIVND (reference sequence). The V gene lost 3 bases and the J gene lost 12 bases, with 14 bases spanning the gap. The CDR3 DNA sequence: TGTGCCAGTAGTATTAACAGGGCCTTGGAACTGTTTTTT. It encodes CASSINRALELFF.

This clone was counted a single time. The chain recombines TRBV19 with TRBJ2-5, with D perhaps matching TRBD2 (5 bases). Germline CDR1 reads LNHDA; CDR2 reads SQIVND (reference sequence). This CDR3 has 15 amino acids. Trimming shortened V by 4 bases and J by 5 bases, and 17 bases separated the two germline ends. The CDR3 DNA sequence: TGTGCCAGTAGTAGCGGCGGGTTGGGCGAGGAGACCCAGTACTTC. Translated, it gives CASSSGGLGEETQYF.

Only one count was recorded for this clone. The chain links TRBV5-1 to TRBJ1-1; D gene ambiguous. V was cut by 0 bases and J by 4 bases, with 13 bases left in between. This CDR3 comprises 15 residues. Germline V gene data show CDR1 as SGHRS and CDR2 as YFSETQ. Here the CDR3 reads CASSLAGPPGTEAFF. The CDR3 nucleotides read TGCGCCAGCAGCTTGGCCGGCCCCCCGGGCACTGAAGCTTTCTTT.

The chain carries TRBV28 and TRBJ1-4; D is possibly TRBD1 (5 bases). This CDR3 comprises 11 residues. Deletions cut 6 bases from V and 11 bases from J, with 10 bases between. Germline V CDR1 and CDR2: MDHEN, SYDVKM. The CDR3 region is CASRGLGKLFF. In DNA, the CDR3 is TGTGCCAGCAGGGGGCTGGGGAAACTGTTTTTT. Filled out from reference TRBV28 and TRBJ1-4, the complete variable domain reads DVKVTQSSRYLVKRTGEKVFLECVQDMDHENMFWYRQDPGLGLRLIYFSYDVKMKEKGDIPEGYSVSREKKERFSLILESASTNQTSMYLCASRGLGKLFFGSGTQLSVL.

The rearrangement uses TRBV12-5 and TRBJ1-1; D is possibly TRBD1 (5 bases). The CDR3 is 15 residues long. The germline CDR1 and CDR2 sequences are LGHNT and FRNRAP. V was shortened by 7 bases and J by 4 bases, with 19 bases between the two germline ends. Here the CDR3 DNA reads TGTGCTAGTGAGGTTTCTAGGGGCAGTCTCACTGAAGCTTTCTTT. It encodes CASEVSRGSLTEAFF.

The CDR3 spells CASSQDSAGPETQYF. The CDR3 DNA sequence: TGCGCCAGCAGCCAAGATAGCGCGGGGCCGGAGACCCAGTACTTC. This rearrangement joins TRBV4-1 to TRBJ2-5, with TRBD2 as a possible D gene (6 bases). From germline, CDR1 is MGHRA and CDR2 YSYEKL. The CDR3 has 15 amino acids. Between the trimmed V and J ends, which lost 0 bases and 5 bases, there was a span of 13 bases.